Following are 27 T cell receptor beta chains from one sample sequenced in a study of OX40 agonist ivuxolimab in advanced cancers. The repertoire was sequenced with immunoSEQ multiplex PCR; TCRdb's copy has only in-frame clones and lacks some. The sample has roughly 6,300 clones, 77% seen once. Specimen: CD4+ or CD8+ T cells sorted from blood, collected in a trial of the OX40 agonist ivuxolimab. Receptors were obtained from an adult with an advanced solid tumor such as melanoma, head and neck, liver or kidney cancer.

The V call is TRBV25-1, the J call TRBJ1-1, with D possibly matching TRBD1 (5 bases). CDR1 is MGHDK, CDR2 SYGVNS, per germline. CDR3 length equals 13 residues. Trimming shortened V by 4 bases and J by 5 bases, and 11 bases separated the two germline ends. The DNA for the CDR3 is TGTGCCAGCAGTGTAGGGGTAGGAACTGAAGCTTTCTTT. It is translated as CASSVGVGTEAFF.

The gene calls are TRBV7-8 and TRBJ2-1; 8 nucleotides agree with TRBD2. The V gene's germline CDR1 is SGHVS and CDR2 FQNEAQ. There are 14 residues in the CDR3. V shed 8 bases, J shed 4 bases, and the junction held 7 bases outside the gene matches. The CDR3 DNA is TGTGCCAGCCGCCCGGTAGCGGGGTACAATGAGCAGTTCTTC. Its translation is CASRPVAGYNEQFF.

The rearrangement uses TRBV21-1 and TRBJ2-6. TRBV21-1 is a recognized pseudogene. The CDR3 spans 17 residues. This CDR3 reads CASSPRRENSGANVLTF. The CDR3 nucleotides are TGTGCCAGCAGCCCTAGAAGGGAAAACTCTGGGGCCAACGTCCTGACTTTC.

This clone turned up a few times. The chain employs TRBV25-1 and TRBJ1-1; D is undetermined. Between the trimmed V and J ends, which lost 4 bases and 5 bases, there was a span of 5 bases. The CDR3 covers 11 residues. Germline V gene sequence: CDR1 MGHDK, CDR2 SYGVNS. Here the CDR3 DNA reads TGTGCCAGCAGTGTGGGAACTGAAGCTTTCTTT. Translated, it gives CASSVGTEAFF. Complete variable domain (other parts from reference TRBV25-1 and TRBJ1-1): EADIYQTPRYLVIGTGKKITLECSQTMGHDKMYWYQQDPGMELHLIHYSYGVNSTEKGDLSSESTVSRIRTEHFPLTLESARPSHTSQYLCASSVGTEAFFGQGTRLTVV.

This chain joins TRBV28 and TRBJ2-3; TRBD1 matches 8 bases. Germline V gene lookup returns CDR1 MDHEN and CDR2 SYDVKM. CDR3 length equals 14 residues. After removal of 4 bases from V and 5 bases from J, the junction contained 5 bases not matched to a gene. The CDR3 reads CASSSGQGLDTQYF. DNA of the CDR3: TGTGCCAGCAGTTCCGGACAGGGTTTAGATACGCAGTATTTT.

This clone showed up just once. V is TRBV19 and J is TRBJ2-7; 8 bases are shared with TRBD2. This CDR3 region has 14 residues. CDR1 LNHDA and CDR2 SQIVND come from the germline V gene (reference sequence). The ends lost 5 bases at V and 1 base at J; junction bases unmatched: 4. CDR3 region: CASSQLAESYEQYF. The CDR3 DNA is TGTGCCAGTAGTCAACTAGCGGAGTCCTACGAGCAGTACTTC. The whole variable domain, remainder taken from reference TRBV19 and TRBJ2-7, is DGGITQSPKYLFRKEGQNVTLSCEQNLNHDAMYWYRQDPGQGLRLIYYSQIVNDFQKGDIAEGYSVSREKKESFPLTVTSAQKNPTAFYLCASSQLAESYEQYFGPGTRLTVT.

The table lists this clone with a few counts. This chain uses TRBV14 with TRBJ2-7; 9 nucleotides match TRBD2. V shed 3 bases and J 5 bases; nucleotides not matched to a gene: 11. The CDR3 totals 16 residues. Germline values: CDR1 SGHDN, CDR2 FVKESK. As DNA, the CDR3 is TGTGCCAGCAGCCAGACTTGGCGGGAGGGCCGGGACGAGCAGTACTTC. Translation gives CASSQTWREGRDEQYF.

This rearrangement joins TRBV7-6 to TRBJ1-1, with D possibly matching TRBD1 (5 bases). CDR3 length: 15 residues. Trimming cost V 2 bases and J 4 bases, with 14 bases left between them. In germline, CDR1 is SGHVS, CDR2 FNYEAQ. In DNA, the CDR3 is TGTGCCAGCAGCTTATTTGCGGGGGGGGGCACTGAAGCTTTCTTT. Its protein product is CASSLFAGGGTEAFF.

The V gene is TRBV11-3, the J gene TRBJ2-1, with TRBD2 identical over 10 bases. The CDR3 is 14 residues long. Germline CDR1 is SGHNT and CDR2 is YENEEA. V was pared by 5 bases and J by 10 bases, with 8 bases of the junction left unmatched. In DNA, the CDR3 is TGTGCCAGCAGCCCAACCGGGACTAGCGAAGAGCAGTTCTTC. Translating it yields CASSPTGTSEEQFF.

This clone was found once. This chain connects TRBV28 to TRBJ2-1; 9 bases match TRBD2. Losses at the gene ends were 5 bases for V and 3 bases for J; bases not matched to a gene: 8. Germline V gene sequence: CDR1 MDHEN, CDR2 SYDVKM. The CDR3 has 16 residues. The CDR3 DNA reads TGTGCCAGCAGTGGGGCCCCTAGCGGGGACTACAATGAGCAGTTCTTC. It codes for CASSGAPSGDYNEQFF.

This clone was counted only a few times. The gene calls are TRBV2 and TRBJ2-2; 7 nucleotides match TRBD2. V dropped 0 bases and J dropped 9; count of bases not matched to a gene: 4. The CDR3 has 14 residues. The germline V gene has CDR1 SNHLY and CDR2 FYNNEI. In nucleotides, the CDR3 is TGTGCCAGCAGTGAAGCGGGAGGGCCCTGGGAGCTGTTTTTT. It codes for CASSEAGGPWELFF.

This chain links TRBV6-5 with TRBJ1-2, with TRBD1 matching 7 bases. This CDR3 is built from 14 residues. CDR1 is MNHEY and CDR2 is SVGAGI in the germline V gene. Trimming at V came to 2 bases and at J to 6 bases, leaving 6 bases not matched to a gene. This chain's CDR3 is CASSYEAGGDGYTF. CDR3 nucleotide sequence: TGTGCCAGCAGTTACGAGGCAGGGGGTGATGGCTACACCTTC.

V is TRBV11-2 and J is TRBJ2-7; D possibly corresponds to TRBD2 (6 bases). Germline CDR1 SGHAT, CDR2 FQNNGV. The germline V and J ends were trimmed by 6 bases and 3 bases, with 12 bases remaining between them. The CDR3 is made up of 13 amino acids. CDR3 in amino acids: CASRPGEDYEQYF. The CDR3 DNA reads TGTGCCAGCAGGCCCGGGGAGGACTACGAGCAGTACTTC.

CDR3 loop: CASSEGFPRGPGELFF. Here the CDR3 DNA reads TGCGCCAGCAGTGAGGGTTTTCCCAGGGGGCCCGGGGAGCTGTTTTTT. V and J are TRBV10-2 and TRBJ2-2, with 8 bases aligning to TRBD1. The CDR3 runs to 16 residues. In germline, CDR1 is WSHSY, CDR2 SAAADI. The V segment lost 2 bases and the J segment 6 bases; nucleotides outside the gene matches: 8.

This clone was observed a single time. V gene TRBV7-6 combines with J gene TRBJ2-1; 8 bases line up with TRBD2. V trimming: 5 bases; J trimming: 2 bases; junction bases outside the gene matches: 11. The CDR3 has 17 residues. The germline V gene has CDR1 SGHVS and CDR2 FNYEAQ. CDR3 loop: CASSPWGAAGAYNEQFF. The DNA of the CDR3 is TGTGCCAGCAGCCCCTGGGGGGCAGCGGGAGCCTACAATGAGCAGTTCTTC.

This sequence joins TRBV9 and TRBJ1-1; possible D gene TRBD1, 6 bases. CDR1 SGDLS and CDR2 YYNGEE come from the germline V gene. V was shortened by 3 bases and J by 1 base, with 10 bases between the two germline ends. The CDR3 is 14 amino acids. As DNA, the CDR3 is TGTGCCAGCAGCGAGGAGGGGGAGAACACTGAAGCTTTCTTT. Protein: CASSEEGENTEAFF.

The rearrangement uses TRBV15 and TRBJ2-7; the D is unclear. This CDR3 is 13 amino acids long. The V gene's germline CDR1 is LNHNV and CDR2 YYDKDF (reference sequence). V was cut by 8 bases and J by 5 bases, with 16 bases left in between. The CDR3 protein is CATSVLRHDEQYF. Here the CDR3 DNA reads TGTGCCACCTCGGTTTTGAGACACGACGAGCAGTACTTC.

The rearrangement uses TRBV7-2 and TRBJ1-5; D not certain. V lost 0 bases and J lost 2, with 5 bases in between. The germline V gene encodes CDR1 SGHTA and CDR2 FQGNSA. The length of the CDR3 is 14 residues. The DNA of the CDR3 is TGTGCCAGCAGCTTAGCAGGCCGCAATCAGCCCCAGCATTTT. It is translated as CASSLAGRNQPQHF.

The chain recombines TRBV4-3 with TRBJ1-1; D gene unclear. The germline V gene encodes CDR1 LGHNA and CDR2 YSLEER. Deletions cut 5 bases from V and 3 bases from J, with 13 bases between. The CDR3 runs to 14 residues. CDR3 DNA sequence: TGCGCCAGCAGCTCCTTGTTAGATTACACTGAAGCTTTCTTT. Translation: CASSSLLDYTEAFF.

The gene calls are TRBV6-6 and TRBJ1-1, with a tentative D call TRBD1 (6 bases). Germline-derived CDR1 and CDR2 are MNHNY and SVGAGI (reference sequence). Trimming stripped 5 bases from V and 0 bases from J, with 10 bases between. The CDR3 has 14 residues. The chain's CDR3 is CASSPGQLNTEAFF. The CDR3 DNA sequence: TGTGCCAGCAGTCCCGGACAGTTGAACACTGAAGCTTTCTTT.

By sample fraction, this clone is medium-sized. The genes are TRBV7-9 and TRBJ2-1; TRBD1 matches 7 bases. The CDR3 has 15 residues. Germline trimming cut 1 base from V and 5 bases from J; bases unmatched to any gene: 5. Per the germline V gene, CDR1 is SEHNR and CDR2 is FQNEAQ (reference sequence). Here the CDR3 DNA reads TGTGCCAGCAGCTTAGTCGGGACAGCTGACAATGAGCAGTTCTTC. Translating it yields CASSLVGTADNEQFF.

Only a few counts were recorded for this clone. V gene TRBV28 combines with J gene TRBJ2-7; D unclear. The germline V gene has CDR1 MDHEN and CDR2 SYDVKM. The V gene lost 2 bases and the J gene lost 2 bases, with 10 bases spanning the gap. CDR3 length: 14 residues. The CDR3 region has the DNA TGTGCCAGCAGTTTAGGTATCACCGCCTACGAGCAGTACTTC. Protein product: CASSLGITAYEQYF.

The chain employs TRBV11-2 and TRBJ2-1; 11 bases align to TRBD2. The germline V gene has CDR1 SGHAT and CDR2 FQNNGV. Germline trimming cut 3 bases from V and 5 bases from J; bases unmatched to any gene: 15. The length of the CDR3 is 19 residues. CDR3 nucleotides: TGTGCCAGCAGCTTTGGGGACCCCCGGCTAGCGGGGGGAAACAATGAGCAGTTCTTC. Translation: CASSFGDPRLAGGNNEQFF.

This chain links TRBV11-1 with TRBJ2-1; a possible D gene is TRBD1 (6 bases). The CDR3 sequence is 13 residues long. V lost 3 bases to trimming and J lost 6 bases, with 9 bases between them. Looked up from germline, CDR1 is SGHAT and CDR2 is FQDESV (reference sequence). CDR3 amino acids: CASSFPGANEQFF. The CDR3 DNA reads as TGTGCCAGCAGCTTTCCAGGGGCCAATGAGCAGTTCTTC.

The chain links TRBV5-6 to TRBJ2-3; D perhaps matches TRBD1 (6 bases). The CDR3 has 15 residues. Germline CDR1 SGHDT, CDR2 YYEEEE. Trimming took off 0 bases at V and 4 bases at J, with 12 bases between the two ends. The CDR3 loop is CASSLGRGWADTQYF. Written as DNA, the CDR3 is TGTGCCAGCAGCTTGGGTAGGGGGTGGGCAGATACGCAGTATTTT.

The genes are TRBV19 and TRBJ2-1, with 7 bases identical to TRBD2. Germline CDR1 LNHDA, CDR2 SQIVND (reference sequence). V lost 0 bases and J lost 3; bases outside the gene matches: 2. This CDR3 has 15 residues. The CDR3 protein is CASSIEGTNYNEQFF. CDR3 DNA sequence: TGTGCCAGTAGTATAGAGGGGACTAACTACAATGAGCAGTTCTTC.

The chain employs TRBV5-1 and TRBJ2-7; D unclear. V was cut by 1 base and J by 0 bases, with 5 bases left in between. Per germline, CDR1 SGHRS and CDR2 YFSETQ. The CDR3 is 13 amino acids. In DNA, the CDR3 is TGCGCCAGCAGCTTGTACGGCTCCTACGAGCAGTACTTC. It translates to CASSLYGSYEQYF.